This T cell receptor beta chain was sequenced in a study of T cell responses to AZD1222 COVID-19 vaccine. Study findings and constraints: Clonal diversity may have been underestimated, and the donors were mostly white British, with more females than males.

Second-dose intervals near 4 or 12 weeks were combined. Comments on this clone: The antigen is undetermined.

Sequencing used immunoSEQ multiplex PCR; TCRdb keeps in-frame clones, though not all of them. The sample shows 90,000 to 150,000 clones, about 90% of them seen only once. The sequence came from an adult who received the AZD1222 COVID-19 vaccine. The source was peripheral blood, collected 28 days after the second AZD1222 dose.

The CDR3 here is CASSWGAGDTDTQYF. In DNA, the CDR3 is TGCGCCAGCAGCTGGGGGGCGGGGGACACAGATACGCAGTATTTT. This chain uses TRBV5-1 with TRBJ2-3; tentative D call: TRBD2 (7 bases). The germline V gene encodes CDR1 SGHRS and CDR2 YFSETQ. The CDR3 consists of 15 residues. Trimming pared 3 bases from V and 2 bases from J, leaving 13 bases between.